The present T cell receptor beta chain was sequenced within a study of shared clonotypes between healthy human individuals. On the study more broadly: Samples came from a couple of female and a few male donors aged 18 to 49. Findings of the study overall: Among donors, the sharing of clonotypes was expected to be influenced by sequencing depth. Across a handful of donors, naive CD4 shared around 5.4%, naive CD8 approximately 3.5%, memory CD4 more than 2%, memory CD8 about 0.4%.

Points on this clone: Its matching antigen is unknown.

Deep was the level at which the assay was run. Produced via immunoSEQ multiplex PCR; TCRdb's table is partial and in-frame only. The sample has some 1 million clones; around 74% are singletons. CDR3 size: 14 residues. The germline V gene encodes CDR1 SGHRS and CDR2 YFSETQ. Trimming removed 3 bases from V and 4 bases from J; junction bases left unmatched: 5. V and J are TRBV5-1 and TRBJ1-2; the match to TRBD1 covers 8 bases. The receptor was derived from a man in his late teens or twenties in good health. The sequenced material came from memory CD4+ T cells sorted from blood. The sample's subset: CD45RA-negative fraction. DNA of the CDR3: TGCGCCAGCAGCTCCCGGGACAGGTTCTATGGCTACACCTTC. Its protein product is CASSSRDRFYGYTF.